Listed below are T cell receptor beta chains from one sample, sequenced in a study of blood T cell repertoires in COVID-19. The data were produced by immunoSEQ multiplex PCR, yet TCRdb's version contains in-frame clones alone and is incomplete. This table has about 210,000 clones, 83% appearing once. The source material was peripheral blood. The receptors derive from a woman in her thirties or forties with active or convalescent COVID-19. Both conserved end residues are part of each CDR3. Fields, in order: V gene, J gene, clone size, D gene, CDR3 protein, CDR3 DNA. A D gene is named only where the DNA matches it firmly. Expanded clones get a size class; other rows say once, few or many, or leave the size out.

TRBV19	TRBJ1-2	NA	NA	CASSIVGRTLTDYGYTF	TGTGCCAGTAGTATAGTAGGCCGGACACTGACCGACTATGGCTACACCTTC
TRBV7-3	TRBJ1-2	NA	NA	CASSPVGRTDYGYTF	TGTGCCAGCAGCCCTGTGGGCAGGACTGACTATGGCTACACCTTC
TRBV28	TRBJ1-1	NA	TRBD1	CASSLFQGENTEAFF	TGTGCCAGCAGTTTATTCCAGGGGGAGAACACTGAAGCTTTCTTT
TRBV5-4	TRBJ1-6	NA	TRBD1	CASSPGTGVYSPLHF	TGTGCCAGCAGCCCAGGGACAGGGGTTTATTCACCCCTCCACTTT
TRBV19	TRBJ1-4	NA	TRBD1	CASRIGTDREKLFF	TGTGCCAGTAGGATAGGGACAGACCGTGAAAAACTGTTTTTT
TRBV2	TRBJ1-5	NA	NA	CASTGQLSNQPQHF	TGTGCCAGCACCGGACAGCTTAGCAATCAGCCCCAGCATTTT
TRBV7-3	TRBJ1-1	NA	NA	CASSSRVNTEAFF	TGTGCCAGCAGCTCACGGGTGAACACTGAAGCTTTCTTT
TRBV11-3	TRBJ1-1	few	NA	CASSLEVARAAEAFF	TGTGCCAGCAGCTTAGAAGTCGCGAGGGCCGCTGAAGCTTTCTTT
TRBV5-4	TRBJ2-1	NA	TRBD2	CASSATGLAGSNEQFF	TGTGCCAGCAGCGCTACGGGACTAGCGGGAAGCAATGAGCAGTTCTTC
TRBV29-1	TRBJ2-1	NA	NA	CSVPLLSNYNEQFF	TGCAGCGTTCCATTGTTGTCTAACTACAATGAGCAGTTCTTC
TRBV7-8	TRBJ1-5	once	NA	CASSSMNQPQHF	TGTGCCAGCAGCTCAATGAATCAGCCCCAGCATTTT
TRBV28	TRBJ1-5	NA	NA	CASSPRLRVGQPQHF	TGTGCCAGCAGTCCTAGGTTGCGAGTGGGTCAGCCCCAGCATTTT
TRBV5-1	TRBJ2-5	NA	TRBD1	CASSTRDRGLIETQYF	TGCGCCAGCAGCACCCGGGACAGAGGATTGATCGAGACCCAGTACTTC
TRBV7-9	TRBJ1-4	NA	NA	CAGQKGTIEKLFF	TGTGCCGGTCAAAAAGGGACAATCGAAAAACTGTTTTTT
TRBV6-5	TRBJ1-4	few	NA	CASSPRRRDNEKLFF	TGTGCCAGCAGTCCCCGTCGCAGGGATAATGAAAAACTGTTTTTT
TRBV7-9	TRBJ2-1	NA	TRBD1	CASSPGDRELYNEQFF	TGTGCCAGCAGCCCTGGAGACAGGGAACTCTACAATGAGCAGTTCTTC
TRBV28	TRBJ2-7	NA	TRBD1	CASSSAGTGSDEQYF	TGTGCCAGCAGCTCCGCCGGGACAGGGAGCGACGAGCAGTACTTC
TRBV18	TRBJ2-1	few	NA	CASSPSLQTYNEQFF	TGTGCCAGCTCACCGAGCCTACAGACCTACAATGAGCAGTTCTTC
TRBV5-4	TRBJ2-3	NA	NA	CATRAKGGYTDTQYF	TGTGCCACCAGGGCTAAGGGGGGGTACACAGATACGCAGTATTTT
TRBV7-2	TRBJ1-1	NA	NA	CASSLSAGNTEAFF	TGTGCCAGCAGCTTATCTGCAGGTAACACTGAAGCTTTCTTT
TRBV19	TRBJ1-1	NA	NA	CASTPGWTSNTEAFF	TGTGCCAGTACTCCCGGGTGGACATCGAACACTGAAGCTTTCTTT
TRBV20-1	TRBJ2-7	NA	NA	CSASRDNKHELIAYEQYF	TGCAGTGCTAGTAGGGACAATAAACATGAATTAATAGCCTACGAGCAGTACTTC
TRBV10-3	TRBJ1-1	NA	NA	CAISRDTLSDEAFF	TGTGCCATCAGTCGGGACACACTATCGGACGAAGCTTTCTTT
TRBV5-1	TRBJ1-2	few	NA	CASSALAILADGYTF	TGCGCCAGCAGCGCCTTAGCCATTCTGGCGGATGGCTACACCTTC
TRBV2	TRBJ2-1	once	NA	CASSEQGYNEQFF	TGTGCCAGCAGTGAACAGGGGTACAATGAGCAGTTCTTC
TRBV11-2	TRBJ1-1	once	NA	CASSVQGNEAFF	TGTGCCAGCAGCGTACAGGGCAATGAAGCTTTCTTT
TRBV6-2/TRBV6-3	TRBJ1-1	NA	NA	CASSYTSRGETEAFF	TGTGCCAGCAGTTACACGTCCAGGGGTGAAACTGAAGCTTTCTTT
TRBV5-1	TRBJ1-5	NA	NA	CASSLFPDSNQPQHF	TGCGCCAGCAGCTTGTTCCCAGATAGCAATCAGCCCCAGCATTTT
TRBV18	TRBJ1-4	NA	NA	CASSPAQTNEKLFF	TGTGCCAGCTCACCGGCCCAGACTAATGAAAAACTGTTTTTT
TRBV16	TRBJ2-7	NA	NA	CASSQSIVSTYEQYF	TGTGCCAGCAGCCAATCGATTGTCTCTACCTACGAGCAGTACTTC
TRBV19	TRBJ2-1	NA	TRBD2	CASSIARGRLAGGTYNEQFF	TGTGCCAGTAGTATAGCCCGGGGCAGACTAGCGGGAGGCACCTACAATGAGCAGTTCTTC
TRBV5-1	TRBJ1-4	NA	TRBD1	CASRGQGGEKLFF	TGCGCCAGCAGGGGACAGGGCGGTGAAAAACTGTTTTTT
TRBV9	TRBJ2-2	NA	TRBD2	CASSVEGGLAGVGELFF	TGTGCCAGCAGCGTAGAGGGGGGACTAGCGGGAGTCGGGGAGCTGTTTTTT
TRBV4-2	TRBJ1-6	NA	TRBD1	CASSQEGTGINSPLHF	TGTGCCAGCAGCCAAGAGGGGACAGGGATAAATTCACCCCTCCACTTT
TRBV25-1	TRBJ1-4	NA	NA	CASSGTGRASEKLFF	TGTGCCAGCAGTGGTACCGGGAGGGCTAGCGAAAAACTGTTTTTT
TRBV6-5	TRBJ1-5	NA	TRBD1	CASSSTGLWGQPQHF	TGTGCCAGCAGTTCGACAGGGCTCTGGGGTCAGCCCCAGCATTTT
TRBV30	TRBJ2-3	NA	TRBD2	CAWSTGTSGYYTDTQYF	TGTGCCTGGAGTACCGGGACTAGCGGGTACTACACAGATACGCAGTATTTT
TRBV10-3	TRBJ1-6	NA	NA	CAISDSSGGFNSPLHF	TGTGCCATCAGTGACAGCTCGGGGGGATTTAATTCACCCCTCCACTTT
TRBV30	TRBJ2-1	NA	NA	CAWSVLKHDEQFF	TGTGCCTGGAGTGTACTTAAGCACGATGAGCAGTTCTTC
TRBV10-3	TRBJ2-5	NA	NA	CAISEGDLDRLPKETQYF	TGTGCCATCAGTGAGGGGGACCTAGACAGGCTACCCAAAGAGACCCAGTACTTC
TRBV28	TRBJ1-1	NA	TRBD1	CASKPGGTEAFF	TGTGCCAGCAAACCAGGGGGCACTGAAGCTTTCTTT
TRBV7-3	TRBJ2-6	few	TRBD1	CASSPGQDVLTF	TGTGCCAGCAGCCCCGGACAGGACGTCCTGACTTTC
TRBV5-1	TRBJ2-7	once	NA	CASSFGHEQYF	TGCGCCAGCAGCTTTGGCCACGAGCAGTACTTC
TRBV21-1	TRBJ2-6	NA	NA	CASSKAPTGQRLRSGANVLTF	TGTGCCAGCAGCAAAGCGCCGACAGGGCAAAGGTTACGCTCTGGGGCCAACGTCCTGACTTTC